The present entry profiles one T cell receptor (beta chain) with its context. Its antigen is as yet unknown. Patients with Susac syndrome met diagnostic criteria defined recently for definite or probable disease. The data derive from a study of CD8 T cells in Susac syndrome. Regarding the study as a whole: Across the total CD8+ repertoires, under 20 Susac-specific public clones were found. The CD8+ TEMRA repertoires yielded 5 or 6 such clones. The study recognized that the number of individuals in its TCR sequencing and HLA analysis was relatively small.

With random hexamers, reverse transcription was performed on roughly 0.5 to 1 ug of RNA. immunoSEQ multiplex PCR amplified TCR beta CDR3 across 54 Vbeta, 13 Jbeta. TCRdb re-called the immunoSEQ multiplex PCR reads with MiXCR, one entry per CDR3 protein. This table has about 100,000 distinct CDR3 sequences, about 96% appearing once. Germline V lookup: CDR1 MNHEY, CDR2 SVGAGI. The CDR3 sequence is 11 residues long. V lost 7 bases, J lost 1 base, and 2 bases lay in between. The chain couples TRBV6-5 to TRBJ2-1; D remains ambiguous. Sequencing was done on a sample of CD8+ T cells from PBMCs. This TCR was sampled from a human donor with Susac syndrome. The CDR3 region has the DNA TGTGCCAGCACTTCCTACAATGAGCAGTTCTTC. It encodes CASTSYNEQFF.